The next 21 T cell receptor beta chains were all read from a single sample in a study of T-cell memory formation after mild COVID-19. One entry per CDR3 protein results from TCRdb running MiXCR on the 5' RACE reads. The sample consists of under 550,000 distinct CDR3 sequences, roughly 20% of them appearing once. The sequenced material came from PBMCs or a T cell subset sorted from them (not recorded which). The receptors come from an adult woman who had mild COVID-19 (a few samples of this study predate the infection). Cell type and time point are not known.

The chain is built from TRBV11-2 and TRBJ2-3; D unclear. The germline V gene has CDR1 SGHAT and CDR2 FQNNGV. This CDR3 region has 11 residues. CDR3 in amino acids: CLHGSTDTQYF. The DNA of the CDR3 is TGTCTCCATGGAAGCACAGATACGCAGTATTTT.

The rearrangement uses TRBV30 and TRBJ1-1; D gene ambiguous. This CDR3 comprises 14 residues. Germline V gene data show CDR1 as GTSNPN and CDR2 as SVGIG (reference sequence). V dropped 0 bases and J dropped 4 bases, with 12 bases sitting between them. CDR3 sequence (DNA): TGTGCCTGGAGTGTACCCAATACCCGCACTGAAGCTTTCTTT. Its translation: CAWSVPNTRTEAFF.

This clonotype was observed a few times. This sequence joins TRBV10-2 and TRBJ2-1, with unresolved D. CDR1 is WSHSY and CDR2 is SAAADI in the germline V gene. This CDR3 has 12 amino acids. Trimming took off 6 bases at V and 8 bases at J, with 11 bases between the two ends. The CDR3 region is CASSPSVDEQFF. CDR3 bases: TGCGCCAGCAGCCCGTCCGTGGATGAGCAGTTCTTC.

The rearrangement links TRBV9 to TRBJ2-2; no definite D call. This CDR3 contains 12 residues. The germline V and J ends were trimmed by 3 bases and 9 bases, with 9 bases remaining between them. The germline gives CDR1 SGDLS, CDR2 YYNGEE. CDR3 sequence reads: CASSGTNRELFF. The CDR3 DNA reads TGTGCCAGCAGCGGAACCAACAGGGAGCTGTTTTTT.

This clonotype has a handful of counts. The chain carries TRBV5-1 and TRBJ1-1; 8 bases fit TRBD1. The CDR3 has 11 amino acids. Germline CDR1 and CDR2: SGHRS and YFSETQ. V lost 7 bases to trimming and J lost 7 bases; unmatched junction nucleotides: 3. The CDR3 DNA follows: TGCGCCAGCGGGGGGACAGGTGAAGCTTTCTTT. This sequence encodes CASGGTGEAFF.

This clonotype was recorded many times. The chain has TRBV14 and TRBJ2-1, with a weak D call TRBD2 (7 bases). Germline V gene data show CDR1 as SGHDN and CDR2 as FVKESK. The length of the CDR3 is 17 residues. V lost 4 bases, J lost 7 bases, and 23 bases lay in between. CDR3: CASSPGSGAGVYNEQFF. For the CDR3, the DNA is TGTGCCAGCAGCCCCGGATCAGGGGCGGGAGTATATAATGAGCAGTTCTTC.

This clonotype was found once. The V call is TRBV19, the J call TRBJ1-1; D is unclear. Germline CDR1 is LNHDA and CDR2 is SQIVND (reference sequence). V dropped 5 bases and J dropped 1 base, with 11 bases sitting between them. This CDR3 is built from 14 residues. CDR3 coding DNA: TGTGCCAGTAGTCCGGCAGGCCCGAACACTGAAGCTTTCTTT. This encodes CASSPAGPNTEAFF. The full variable domain, rest sourced from reference TRBV19 and TRBJ1-1, is DGGITQSPKYLFRKEGQNVTLSCEQNLNHDAMYWYRQDPGQGLRLIYYSQIVNDFQKGDIAEGYSVSREKKESFPLTVTSAQKNPTAFYLCASSPAGPNTEAFFGQGTRLTVV.

This sequence joins TRBV19 and TRBJ2-1, with TRBD2 matching 7 bases. CDR3 length: 16 amino acids. The V segment lost 6 bases and the J segment 4 bases; nucleotides outside the gene matches: 12. Germline CDR1 and CDR2: LNHDA and SQIVND (reference sequence). As DNA, the CDR3 is TGTGCCAGTAGGGGCCTAGCGGCCTACCCTTACAATGAGCAGTTCTTC. Protein: CASRGLAAYPYNEQFF.

The rearrangement uses TRBV12-3 or TRBV12-4 and TRBJ1-1; 7 nucleotides align to TRBD1. The CDR3 sequence is 15 residues long. Trimming at V came to 2 bases and at J to 1 base, leaving 4 bases not matched to a gene. The CDR3 sequence is CASSLRTGTNTEAFF. CDR3 in DNA: TGTGCCAGCAGTTTACGGACAGGCACGAACACTGAAGCTTTCTTT.

This rearrangement joins TRBV18 to TRBJ2-7, with D unclear. CDR1 and CDR2 (germline): KGHSH, LQKENI. This CDR3 has 16 amino acids. The V end lost 5 bases, the J end lost 2 bases, and 19 bases lay between the germline ends. The CDR3 reads CASSVTRPKLPYEQYF. As DNA, the CDR3 is TGTGCCAGCTCAGTGACAAGGCCAAAACTCCCCTACGAGCAGTACTTC.

This clonotype has more than one count but fewer than ten. V is TRBV2 and J is TRBJ1-6, with D maybe TRBD1 (5 bases). Trimming stripped 3 bases from V and 6 bases from J, with 12 bases between. The CDR3 length is 15 residues. Germline CDR1 and CDR2: SNHLY and FYNNEI. CDR3 in amino acids: CASSEALGGNSPLHF. Written as DNA, the CDR3 is TGTGCCAGCAGTGAGGCCTTGGGGGGTAATTCACCCCTCCACTTT.

In this sample, this clonotype turned up many times. V usage is TRBV7-2 and J usage is TRBJ2-5; 10 bases line up with TRBD2. The CDR3 length is 17 residues. CDR1 is SGHTA and CDR2 is FQGNSA in the germline V gene. Trimming took 5 bases from V and 1 from J; bases not matched to a gene: 10. CDR3 coding DNA: TGTGCCAGCAGCGCAGCGGGACTAGCGTTTGTCCAAGAGACCCAGTACTTC. This encodes CASSAAGLAFVQETQYF.

This clonotype was observed a handful of times. The V and J genes are TRBV11-2 and TRBJ1-2; the match to TRBD1 covers 11 bases. This CDR3 is built from 17 residues. V dropped 1 base and J dropped 5; count of bases not matched to a gene: 9. Germline V gene sequence: CDR1 SGHAT, CDR2 FQNNGV. The CDR3: CASSLGTGGFLGYGYTF. The CDR3 region has the DNA TGTGCCAGCAGCTTAGGGACAGGGGGCTTCCTTGGGTATGGCTACACCTTC.

This clonotype was counted ten times or more. V and J are TRBV5-5 and TRBJ2-1; TRBD2 matches at 10 bases. This CDR3 has 19 amino acids. Germline CDR1 is SGHKS and CDR2 is YYEKEE (reference sequence). The ends lost 0 bases at V and 1 base at J; junction bases unmatched: 10. CDR3 sequence: CASSLGLAGARGSYNEQFF. The CDR3 DNA is TGTGCCAGCAGCTTGGGGCTAGCGGGAGCCCGTGGATCCTACAATGAGCAGTTCTTC.

The chain links TRBV5-1 to TRBJ1-2; no definite D call. Trimming left V 0 bases short and J 5 bases short, with 8 bases between. Germline V lookup: CDR1 SGHRS, CDR2 YFSETQ. The CDR3 contains 13 residues. The CDR3 spells CASSLADLYGYTF. Here the CDR3 DNA reads TGCGCCAGCAGCTTGGCAGATCTATATGGCTACACCTTC.

As concerns this clonotype: At one end the junction does not follow the germline gene, possibly because of a read error. The CDR3 sequence: CASSEATWHAF. CDR3 nucleotide sequence: TGTGCCAGCAGTGAAGCAACGTGGCACGCCTTC. The V gene is TRBV2, the J gene TRBJ1-2; the D is unclear. This CDR3 has 11 amino acids. Germline V gene data show CDR1 as SNHLY and CDR2 as FYNNEI.

The chain carries TRBV20-1 and TRBJ2-1, with 7 bases that match TRBD2. CDR1 and CDR2 (germline): DFQATT, SNEGSKA (reference sequence). V shed 0 bases, J shed 5 bases, and the junction held 10 bases outside the gene matches. The CDR3 sequence is 16 residues long. The CDR3 reads CSARDPRGSPNNEQFF. The DNA of the CDR3 is TGCAGTGCTAGAGACCCGCGGGGGTCCCCCAACAATGAGCAGTTCTTC.

This clonotype has a count of ten or more. This rearrangement joins TRBV2 to TRBJ1-5; the D gene is possibly TRBD1 (6 bases). CDR3 length equals 15 residues. V dropped 3 bases and J dropped 3 bases, with 12 bases sitting between them. Looked up from germline, CDR1 is SNHLY and CDR2 is FYNNEI. The CDR3, as DNA: TGTGCCAGCAGTGATCGGGGGGCCCCCAATCAGCCCCAGCATTTT. Amino acids: CASSDRGAPNQPQHF.

The chain has TRBV4-2 and TRBJ1-5; 9 bases line up with TRBD1. In germline, CDR1 is LGHNA, CDR2 YNFKEQ. Trimming cost V 0 bases and J 7 bases; bases outside gene matches: 4. This CDR3 has 15 residues. CDR3 nucleotide sequence: TGTGCCAGCAGCCAAGACGGACAGGGGACCCAGCCCCAGCATTTT. Its translation: CASSQDGQGTQPQHF.

This clonotype was detected many times. The rearrangement joins TRBV7-3 to TRBJ2-3; 7 positions agree with TRBD1. This CDR3 contains 15 residues. Germline V lookup: CDR1 SGHTA, CDR2 FQGTGA. V shed 5 bases and J 1 base; nucleotides not matched to a gene: 6. The CDR3 is CASSTQGDGTDTQYF. CDR3 DNA sequence: TGTGCCAGCAGCACCCAGGGGGATGGCACAGATACGCAGTATTTT.

The chain combines TRBV5-1 with TRBJ2-7; D not resolved. V was cut by 0 bases and J by 1 base, with 17 bases left in between. Germline values: CDR1 SGHRS, CDR2 YFSETQ. This CDR3 has 17 residues. The CDR3 DNA follows: TGCGCCAGCAGCTTGGAACCGAGACCTCAGAGGTCCTACGAGCAGTACTTC. Its protein is CASSLEPRPQRSYEQYF.